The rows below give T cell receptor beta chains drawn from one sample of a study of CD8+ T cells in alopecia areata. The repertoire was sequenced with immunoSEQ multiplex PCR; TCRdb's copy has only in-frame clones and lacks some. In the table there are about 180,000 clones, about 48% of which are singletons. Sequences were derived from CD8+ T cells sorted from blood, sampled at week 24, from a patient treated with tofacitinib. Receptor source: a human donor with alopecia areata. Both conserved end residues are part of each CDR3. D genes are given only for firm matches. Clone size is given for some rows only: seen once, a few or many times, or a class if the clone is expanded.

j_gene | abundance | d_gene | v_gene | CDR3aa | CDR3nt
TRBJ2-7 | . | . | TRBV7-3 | CASSLATTSYEQYF | TGTGCCAGCAGCTTGGCCACAACCTCCTACGAGCAGTACTTC
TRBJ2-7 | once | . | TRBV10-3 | CAIRTKGEQYF | TGTGCCATCAGGACCAAGGGGGAGCAGTACTTC
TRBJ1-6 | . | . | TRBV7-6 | CASSRNSGTNSPLHF | TGTGCCAGCAGCCGTAACTCGGGGACTAATTCACCCCTCCACTTT
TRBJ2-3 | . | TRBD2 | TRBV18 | CASSPTSAVVTDTQYF | TGTGCCAGCTCACCTACTAGCGCCGTGGTCACAGATACGCAGTATTTT
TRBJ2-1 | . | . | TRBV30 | CAWSSYGQFNNEQFF | TGTGCCTGGAGTTCTTACGGACAGTTTAACAATGAGCAGTTCTTC
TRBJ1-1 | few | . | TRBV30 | CAWSTGGWTEAFF | TGTGCCTGGAGTACAGGTGGATGGACTGAAGCTTTCTTT
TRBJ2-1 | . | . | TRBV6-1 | CASSEAGRGYEQFF | TGTGCCAGCAGTGAAGCGGGCAGGGGCTATGAGCAGTTCTTC
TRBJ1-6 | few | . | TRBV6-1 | CASSELGLNSPLHF | TGTGCCAGCAGTGAATTAGGCCTGAATTCACCCCTCCACTTT
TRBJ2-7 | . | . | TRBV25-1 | CASSEGGNEQYF | TGTGCCAGCAGTGAAGGCGGGAACGAGCAGTACTTC
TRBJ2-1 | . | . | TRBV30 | CAWSVGGGPSNEQFF | TGTGCCTGGAGTGTCGGTGGGGGTCCCTCGAATGAGCAGTTCTTC
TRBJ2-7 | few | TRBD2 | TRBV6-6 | CASTLLAVDGEQYF | TGTGCCAGCACCCTCCTAGCGGTGGACGGCGAGCAGTACTTC
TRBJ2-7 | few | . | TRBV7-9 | CASSYQAYEQYF | TGTGCCAGCAGCTATCAGGCGTACGAGCAGTACTTC
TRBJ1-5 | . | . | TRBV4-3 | CASSQTFQLNQPQHF | TGCGCCAGCAGCCAAACCTTCCAGCTCAATCAGCCCCAGCATTTT
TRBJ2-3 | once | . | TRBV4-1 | CASSQARDSRPPDTQYF | TGCGCCAGCAGCCAAGCCCGGGACTCAAGGCCGCCCGATACGCAGTATTTT
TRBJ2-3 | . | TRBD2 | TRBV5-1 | CASTPGGTNTQYF | TGCGCCAGCACTCCGGGAGGGACGAATACGCAGTATTTT
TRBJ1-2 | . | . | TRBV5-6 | CASSSGQSRLYGYTF | TGTGCCAGCAGCTCCGGACAGTCACGTTTGTATGGCTACACCTTC
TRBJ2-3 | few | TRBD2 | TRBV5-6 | CASSELAGPSFAQYF | TGTGCCAGCAGCGAACTAGCGGGGCCCTCTTTTGCGCAGTATTTT
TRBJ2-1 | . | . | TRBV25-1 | CASSDLGTSAEQFF | TGTGCCAGCAGTGACCTAGGGACTTCGGCCGAGCAGTTCTTC
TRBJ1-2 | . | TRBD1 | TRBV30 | CAWSAGGRDGYTF | TGTGCCTGGAGTGCAGGGGGCAGGGATGGCTACACCTTC
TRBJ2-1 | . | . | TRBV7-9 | CASSLAWDEQFF | TGTGCCAGCAGCTTAGCTTGGGATGAGCAGTTCTTC
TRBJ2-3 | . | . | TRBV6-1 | CASSDQSTAYTQYF | TGTGCCAGCAGTGATCAATCGACCGCCTATACGCAGTATTTT
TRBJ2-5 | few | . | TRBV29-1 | CSVEEGSNSLGTPQYF | TGCAGCGTTGAAGAGGGGAGCAACAGCCTAGGTACTCCCCAGTACTTC
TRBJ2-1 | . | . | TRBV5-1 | CASSLAGWDEQFF | TGCGCCAGCAGCTTGGCCGGTTGGGATGAGCAGTTCTTC
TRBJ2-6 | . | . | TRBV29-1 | CTPNREGEDGANVLTF | TGCACCCCGAACAGGGAGGGAGAGGATGGGGCCAACGTCCTGACTTTC
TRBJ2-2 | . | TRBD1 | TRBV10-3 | CAIPGQRTGELFF | TGTGCCATCCCGGGACAGAGGACCGGGGAGCTGTTTTTT
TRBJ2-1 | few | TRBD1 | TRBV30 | CAWSATLQGNEQFF | TGTGCCTGGAGTGCGACACTACAGGGGAATGAGCAGTTCTTC
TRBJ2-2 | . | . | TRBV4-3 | CASSQDRVPGELFF | TGCGCCAGCAGCCAAGATAGGGTCCCCGGGGAGCTGTTTTTT
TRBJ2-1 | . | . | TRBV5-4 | CASSRYGGEQFF | TGTGCCAGCAGCAGGTATGGGGGAGAGCAGTTCTTC
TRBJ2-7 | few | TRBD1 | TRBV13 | CASRRGQGSYEQYF | TGTGCCAGCAGAAGAGGACAGGGCTCCTACGAGCAGTACTTC
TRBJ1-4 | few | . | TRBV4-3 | CASSQDASFLENEKLFF | TGCGCCAGCAGCCAAGATGCTAGTTTCCTGGAGAATGAAAAACTGTTTTTT
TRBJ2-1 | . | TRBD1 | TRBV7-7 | CASSLKEGPGQDIFF | TGTGCCAGCAGCTTAAAAGAGGGGCCGGGACAGGATATTTTCTTC
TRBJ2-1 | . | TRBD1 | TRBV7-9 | CASGDRVREPFF | TGTGCCAGTGGGGACAGGGTCCGGGAACCGTTCTTC
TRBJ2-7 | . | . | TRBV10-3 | CAISDLDIYEQYF | TGTGCCATCAGTGATCTGGACATCTACGAGCAGTACTTC
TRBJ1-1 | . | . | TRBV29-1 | CSVVGREGTEAFF | TGCAGCGTTGTGGGGAGGGAAGGGACTGAAGCTTTCTTT
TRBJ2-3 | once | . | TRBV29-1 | CSDGDSDTQYF | TGCAGCGACGGGGACTCAGATACGCAGTATTTT
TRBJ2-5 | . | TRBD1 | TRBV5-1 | CASSLAWTGEETQYF | TGCGCCAGCAGCTTGGCCTGGACAGGGGAAGAGACCCAGTACTTC
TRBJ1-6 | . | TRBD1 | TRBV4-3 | CASSQDGTDNSPLHF | TGCGCCAGCAGCCAAGATGGGACAGATAATTCACCCCTCCACTTT
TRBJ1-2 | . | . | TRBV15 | CATRDGQRDYGYTF | TGTGCCACCAGGGATGGACAGAGAGACTATGGCTACACCTTC
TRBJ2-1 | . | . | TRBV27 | CASSLSQAGSEQFF | TGTGCCAGCAGTTTATCCCAGGCGGGAAGTGAGCAGTTCTTC
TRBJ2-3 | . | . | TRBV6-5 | CASREGGTDTQYF | TGTGCCAGCAGGGAAGGAGGCACAGATACGCAGTATTTT
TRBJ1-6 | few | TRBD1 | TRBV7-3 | CASSAGGRGSPLHF | TGTGCCAGCAGCGCAGGGGGCCGAGGTTCACCCCTCCACTTT
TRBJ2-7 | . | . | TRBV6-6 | CASGTTVEQYF | TGTGCCAGCGGGACCACAGTCGAGCAGTACTTC
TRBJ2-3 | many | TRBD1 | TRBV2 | CASNTGGVSDTQYF | TGTGCCAGCAATACAGGGGGAGTTTCAGATACGCAGTATTTT
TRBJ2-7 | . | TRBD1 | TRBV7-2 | CASSYRDREFYEQYF | TGTGCCAGCAGCTATAGGGACAGGGAGTTCTACGAGCAGTACTTC
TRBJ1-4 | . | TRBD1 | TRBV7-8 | CASSLFSGTVNEKLFF | TGTGCCAGCAGCTTATTCTCCGGGACAGTAAATGAAAAACTGTTTTTT
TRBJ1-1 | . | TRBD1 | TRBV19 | CASSPGTGGTEAFF | TGTGCCAGTAGTCCCGGGACAGGAGGAACTGAAGCTTTCTTT
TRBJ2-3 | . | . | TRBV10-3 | CAISGRGEVTDTQYF | TGTGCCATCAGTGGTCGGGGAGAGGTGACAGATACGCAGTATTTT
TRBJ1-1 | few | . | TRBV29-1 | CSVEKQNTEAFF | TGCAGCGTTGAAAAGCAGAACACTGAAGCTTTCTTT
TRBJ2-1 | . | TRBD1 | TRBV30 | CAWSVRTGNEQFF | TGTGCCTGGAGTGTTCGGACAGGCAATGAGCAGTTCTTC
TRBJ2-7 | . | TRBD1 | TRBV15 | CATSRKPGQIYEQYF | TGTGCCACCAGCAGAAAACCGGGACAGATCTACGAGCAGTACTTC
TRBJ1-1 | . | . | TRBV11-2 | CASSLGLVSEAFF | TGTGCCAGCAGCTTAGGTCTGGTATCTGAAGCTTTCTTT
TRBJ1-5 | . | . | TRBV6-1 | CASSEWPNQPQHF | TGTGCCAGCAGTGAGTGGCCTAATCAGCCCCAGCATTTT
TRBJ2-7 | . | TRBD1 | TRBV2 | CASSDGTGETYEQYF | TGTGCCAGCAGTGACGGGACAGGTGAAACCTACGAGCAGTACTTC
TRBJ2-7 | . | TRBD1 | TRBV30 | CAWSVDRELVEQYF | TGTGCCTGGAGTGTGGACAGGGAGCTAGTCGAGCAGTACTTC
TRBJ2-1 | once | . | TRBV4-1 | CASSQSRGRGYNEQFF | TGCGCCAGCAGCCAGAGCAGGGGCAGGGGTTACAATGAGCAGTTCTTC
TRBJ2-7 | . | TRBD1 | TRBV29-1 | CSVEDRVRGTNEQYF | TGCAGCGTTGAAGATCGTGTCAGGGGGACCAACGAGCAGTACTTC